The subject of this entry is one T cell receptor beta chain. Its specificity is unknown. The CDR3 spans 15 residues. Trimming pared 6 bases from V and 4 bases from J, leaving 18 bases between. CDR1 and CDR2 (germline): MDHEN, SYDVKM. The data were taken from a study of cytomegalovirus exposure and HLA in healthy donors. Study outcomes and limitations: Analyzed later, association rates of TCRs varied across HLA loci, with DRB1 most and HLA-C fewest. A highly shared variant cluster was judged a likely technical artifact. Most TCR sequences were rare, but some public TCRs occurred in many donors.

While unrecorded immune exposures were likely, the donors were nominally healthy when sampled. The PCR was carried out with 60 Vbeta primers and 13 Jbeta primers. Assay used: immunoSEQ multiplex PCR; TCRdb lists only in-frame clones, some missing. The profile covers 140,000 or so clones, with 88% appearing a single time and 0.45% to 0.55% taken by the ten largest. The sample comprised PBMCs. The receptor comes from a woman aged 40 to 50 in good health and CMV-seronegative. The J gene is TRBJ2-5, the V gene TRBV28; D may be TRBD1 (7 bases). CDR3 in amino acids: CASRFTGAGRETQYF. CDR3 in DNA: TGTGCCAGCAGGTTCACAGGGGCCGGGAGAGAGACCCAGTACTTC.